A selection of T cell receptor beta chains follows, all from one sample in a study of blood T cell repertoires in COVID-19. Some clones are missing from TCRdb's copy, which holds only in-frame ones; the method was immunoSEQ multiplex PCR. The sample lists 150,000 to 200,000 clones, 86% occurring once. Specimen: peripheral blood. These receptors all stem from a man aged 50 to 59 with active or convalescent COVID-19. Each CDR3 is given with its conserved first and last residue. The order of the fields is D gene, J gene, clone size, V gene, CDR3 protein, CDR3 DNA. D genes are given only for firm matches. Size is omitted from some rows. Given values are once, few, many or a class for expanded clones.

TRBD1 | TRBJ2-7 | . | TRBV2 | CATSGQGIDEQYF | TGTGCCACCTCTGGACAGGGGATCGACGAGCAGTACTTC
TRBD2 | TRBJ2-2 | . | TRBV18 | CASSARSTSGGYTGELFF | TGTGCCAGCTCAGCACGATCGACTAGCGGGGGATACACCGGGGAGCTGTTTTTT
. | TRBJ1-1 | . | TRBV4-1 | CASSPRQAFEAFF | TGCGCCAGCAGCCCAAGACAGGCCTTTGAAGCTTTCTTT
. | TRBJ1-4 | . | TRBV28 | CASSSPGTGNEKLFF | TGTGCCAGCAGTTCTCCCGGGACTGGTAATGAAAAACTGTTTTTT
. | TRBJ1-5 | . | TRBV6-5 | CASRRTAGGNQPQHF | TGTGCCAGCAGGAGGACAGCAGGCGGGAATCAGCCCCAGCATTTT
. | TRBJ1-1 | . | TRBV7-6 | CASSLAVRHMNTEAFF | TGTGCCAGCAGCTTAGCTGTCAGGCATATGAACACTGAAGCTTTCTTT
TRBD1 | TRBJ2-2 | few | TRBV24-1 | CATSDTQGARTGELFF | TGTGCCACCAGTGATACGCAGGGGGCGCGGACCGGGGAGCTGTTTTTT
TRBD1 | TRBJ2-7 | . | TRBV28 | CASSIPGQGSYEQYF | TGTGCCAGCAGTATTCCGGGACAGGGGTCCTACGAGCAGTACTTC
TRBD1 | TRBJ1-2 | . | TRBV5-4 | CASRRDRVNYGYTF | TGTGCCAGCAGACGAGACAGGGTCAACTATGGCTACACCTTC
TRBD1 | TRBJ1-5 | . | TRBV9 | CASSVGQGGQPQHF | TGTGCCAGCAGCGTAGGACAGGGTGGTCAGCCCCAGCATTTT
TRBD2 | TRBJ2-2 | . | TRBV4-1 | CASSQDSGLAGKNTGELFF | TGCGCCAGCAGCCAGGACTCCGGACTAGCGGGAAAGAACACCGGGGAGCTGTTTTTT
TRBD1 | TRBJ1-1 | few | TRBV28 | CASSFPGTGVEAFF | TGTGCCAGCAGTTTCCCCGGGACAGGGGTTGAAGCTTTCTTT
. | TRBJ2-7 | . | TRBV11-2 | CASSQRPSREQYF | TGTGCCAGCAGCCAAAGGCCTAGCCGCGAGCAGTACTTC
TRBD1 | TRBJ2-7 | . | TRBV24-1 | CATSRQGAGNEQYF | TGTGCCACCTCACGACAGGGGGCGGGCAACGAGCAGTACTTC
TRBD2 | TRBJ2-6 | . | TRBV28 | CASSTSSGGSSGANVLTF | TGTGCCAGCAGTACCTCTAGCGGGGGGAGCTCTGGGGCCAACGTCCTGACTTTC
. | TRBJ1-3 | once | TRBV12-5 | CASGLWEGSGNTIYF | TGTGCTAGTGGTCTGTGGGAGGGCTCTGGAAACACCATATATTTT
TRBD1 | TRBJ2-7 | few | TRBV12-5 | CASGLVFPGQGADEQYF | TGTGCTAGTGGTTTGGTATTTCCGGGACAGGGGGCGGACGAGCAGTACTTC
. | TRBJ1-1 | . | TRBV4-1 | CASSQDHTRRDTEAFF | TGCGCCAGCAGCCAAGATCACACACGGCGGGACACTGAAGCTTTCTTT
. | TRBJ1-6 | . | TRBV6-1 | CASSEGQSNSPLHF | TGTGCCAGCAGTGAAGGACAGTCGAATTCACCCCTCCACTTT
TRBD1 | TRBJ1-2 | . | TRBV30 | CAWSPNRGHGYTF | TGTGCCTGGAGTCCGAACAGGGGGCATGGCTACACCTTC
. | TRBJ1-3 | . | TRBV4-2 | CASSQEGGGAGNTIYF | TGTGCCAGCAGCCAAGAGGGTGGAGGGGCTGGAAACACCATATATTTT
TRBD1 | TRBJ2-1 | . | TRBV5-1 | CASTQTGVNNEQFF | TGCGCCAGTACTCAGACAGGGGTCAACAATGAGCAGTTCTTC
TRBD1 | TRBJ1-5 | . | TRBV11-3 | CASSLEADRGYCQPQHF | TGTGCCAGCAGCTTAGAAGCAGACAGGGGATATTGTCAGCCCCAGCATTTT
. | TRBJ1-4 | once | TRBV14 | CASSPIQGASLNNEKLFF | TGTGCCAGCAGCCCGATACAGGGAGCATCGCTTAATAATGAAAAACTGTTTTTT
. | TRBJ2-2 | . | TRBV18 | CASSPAGTGELFF | TGTGCCAGCTCACCGGCAGGAACCGGGGAGCTGTTTTTT
TRBD1 | TRBJ1-4 | . | TRBV7-3 | CASSMGQGEKLFF | TGTGCCAGCAGCATGGGACAGGGGGAAAAACTGTTTTTT
. | TRBJ2-3 | . | TRBV5-1 | CASSPGGRSTDTQYF | TGCGCCAGCAGCCCCGGGGGGCGGAGCACAGATACGCAGTATTTT
. | TRBJ2-3 | few | TRBV5-1 | CASSVSSPITDTQYF | TGCGCCAGCAGCGTTTCTAGCCCGATCACAGATACGCAGTATTTT
TRBD1 | TRBJ1-5 | . | TRBV27 | CASSSWTGTGLRGGQPQHF | TGTGCCAGCAGTTCTTGGACCGGGACAGGGCTCCGAGGAGGTCAGCCCCAGCATTTT
. | TRBJ1-4 | . | TRBV21-1 | CASSTWGGEKLFF | TGTGCCAGCAGCACCTGGGGGGGGGAAAAACTGTTTTTT
. | TRBJ1-1 | . | TRBV7-2 | CASSFTAGGSTEAFF | TGTGCCAGCAGCTTCACAGCTGGGGGGAGCACTGAAGCTTTCTTT
. | TRBJ1-5 | . | TRBV2 | CASSRDTSNQPQHF | TGTGCCAGCAGTCGAGACACTAGCAATCAGCCCCAGCATTTT
. | TRBJ2-7 | . | TRBV6-5 | CASSYSSNLYEQYF | TGTGCCAGCAGTTACTCAAGCAATTTATACGAGCAGTACTTC
TRBD1 | TRBJ2-1 | . | TRBV19 | CAIGQGKNNEQFF | TGTGCCATCGGACAGGGGAAAAACAATGAGCAGTTCTTC
TRBD1 | TRBJ1-1 | . | TRBV5-1 | CASSRTGLDTEAFF | TGCGCCAGCAGCCGGACAGGGTTGGACACTGAAGCTTTCTTT
. | TRBJ2-7 | . | TRBV7-9 | CASSSTEYYEQYF | TGTGCCAGCAGCTCGACAGAATACTACGAGCAGTACTTC
TRBD1 | TRBJ2-5 | . | TRBV4-1 | CASSQVFRQGEETQYF | TGCGCCAGCAGCCAAGTTTTTCGACAGGGAGAAGAGACCCAGTACTTC
TRBD1 | TRBJ2-1 | . | TRBV29-1 | CSGHSGTGSYNEQFF | TGCAGCGGTCACTCCGGGACAGGGTCGTACAATGAGCAGTTCTTC
. | TRBJ2-5 | . | TRBV5-1 | CASSLAGGQETQYF | TGCGCCAGCAGCTTGGCCGGGGGTCAAGAGACCCAGTACTTC
. | TRBJ2-5 | . | TRBV6-5 | CASSPGIQETQYF | TGTGCCAGCAGCCCAGGGATTCAAGAGACCCAGTACTTC
TRBD1 | TRBJ1-2 | . | TRBV28 | CASSPFRGLYGYTF | TGTGCCAGCAGCCCTTTCAGGGGGCTCTATGGCTACACCTTC
. | TRBJ1-5 | few | TRBV30 | CAWSVQNNQPQHF | TGTGCCTGGAGTGTCCAGAACAATCAGCCCCAGCATTTT
TRBD1 | TRBJ1-4 | . | TRBV30 | CAWSVPDRALFNEKLFF | TGTGCCTGGAGTGTACCTGACAGGGCCTTGTTTAATGAAAAACTGTTTTTT
TRBD1 | TRBJ2-2 | few | TRBV7-3 | CASSPAGTGRAGELFF | TGTGCCAGCAGCCCAGCCGGGACAGGGAGAGCCGGGGAGCTGTTTTTT
. | TRBJ2-7 | . | TRBV6-2/TRBV6-3 | CASSYGGIGAGIHEQYF | TGTGCCAGCAGTTACGGAGGGATTGGGGCAGGTATCCACGAGCAGTACTTC
. | TRBJ2-7 | . | TRBV5-1 | CASMYGDEQYF | TGCGCCAGCATGTACGGGGACGAGCAGTACTTC
. | TRBJ2-3 | few | TRBV7-3 | CASSPLGLTDTQYF | TGTGCCAGCAGCCCACTAGGACTCACAGATACGCAGTATTTT
. | TRBJ2-3 | . | TRBV6-5 | CASRDQLEGADTQYF | TGTGCCAGCAGGGATCAACTAGAAGGAGCAGATACGCAGTATTTT
TRBD1 | TRBJ1-2 | . | TRBV6-5 | CASRQDRGTGYTF | TGTGCCAGCAGACAGGACAGGGGGACTGGCTACACCTTC
. | TRBJ2-1 | few | TRBV29-1 | CSGQAWDFNNEQFF | TGCAGCGGCCAAGCCTGGGACTTCAACAATGAGCAGTTCTTC
TRBD1 | TRBJ1-1 | . | TRBV2 | CASSRQGSNTEAFF | TGTGCCAGCAGCAGACAGGGATCGAACACTGAAGCTTTCTTT
TRBD2 | TRBJ2-3 | . | TRBV20-1 | CSASLGTSGLTDTQYF | TGCAGTGCTAGTTTAGGGACTAGCGGACTCACAGATACGCAGTATTTT